This note documents a single T cell receptor (beta chain) sequence. No antigen is known for it. CDR1 and CDR2 (germline): SGHRS, YFSETQ. This CDR3 region has 16 residues. This entry belongs to a study of CXCR3-negative and CXCR3-positive naive CD8 T cells. Overall study findings and caveats: Naive cells that were CXCR3-positive had more hydrophobic TRB CDR3s (compared with CXCR3-negative naive cells). Naive subsets displayed similar surface CD5, and TCR strength was inferred from TRB CDR3 properties.

5' RACE with UMI labels generated the TRB cDNA libraries. Reprocessing the 5' RACE reads, TCRdb reports a single entry for every CDR3 protein and omits DNA. This sample's table has 140,000 to 150,000 distinct CDR3 sequences. This receptor was identified in a human donor in good health. Some clones in this sample may be carry-over from other donors' samples. Sequenced material: naive CXCR3+ CD8+ T cells from blood. Subset noted: CD45RO-CCR7+CD27+CD95- naive CD8+ T cells expressing CXCR3 (TNR3+). V and J are TRBV5-1 and TRBJ2-1; absent DNA, TCRdb's TRBD1 call cannot be checked. The chain's CDR3 is CASSQTQGFSYNEQFF.